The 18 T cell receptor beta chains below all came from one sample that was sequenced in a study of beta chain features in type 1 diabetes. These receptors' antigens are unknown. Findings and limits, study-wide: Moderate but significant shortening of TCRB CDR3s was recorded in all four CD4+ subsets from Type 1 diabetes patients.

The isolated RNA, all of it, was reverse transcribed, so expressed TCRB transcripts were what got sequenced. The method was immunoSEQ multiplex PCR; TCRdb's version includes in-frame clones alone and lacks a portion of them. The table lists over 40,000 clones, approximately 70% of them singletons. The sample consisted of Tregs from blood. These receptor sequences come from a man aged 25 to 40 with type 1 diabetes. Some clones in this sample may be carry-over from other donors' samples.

The CDR3 loop reads CASSPQGRSSGANVLTF. As DNA, the CDR3 is TGTGCCAGCAGTCCCCAGGGCAGGAGCTCTGGGGCCAACGTCCTGACTTTC. The chain joins TRBV4-2 to TRBJ2-6, with D perhaps TRBD1 (5 bases). Germline V gene sequence: CDR1 LGHNA, CDR2 YNFKEQ. Trimming removed 6 bases at V and 0 bases at J, with 15 bases between. This CDR3 spans 17 amino acids.

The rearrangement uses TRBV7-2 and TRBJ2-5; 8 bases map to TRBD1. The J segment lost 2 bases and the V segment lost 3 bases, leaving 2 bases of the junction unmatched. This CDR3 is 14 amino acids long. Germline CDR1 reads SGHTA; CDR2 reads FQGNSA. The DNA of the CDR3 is TGTGCCAGCAGCTTCGGGACAGGACAAGAGACCCAGTACTTC. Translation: CASSFGTGQETQYF.

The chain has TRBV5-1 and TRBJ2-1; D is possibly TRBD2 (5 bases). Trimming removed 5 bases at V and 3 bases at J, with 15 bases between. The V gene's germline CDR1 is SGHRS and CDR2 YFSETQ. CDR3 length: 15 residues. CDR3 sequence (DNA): TGCGCCAGCAGTCCCCCCGACCGGGGCTACAATGAGCAGTTCTTC. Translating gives CASSPPDRGYNEQFF.

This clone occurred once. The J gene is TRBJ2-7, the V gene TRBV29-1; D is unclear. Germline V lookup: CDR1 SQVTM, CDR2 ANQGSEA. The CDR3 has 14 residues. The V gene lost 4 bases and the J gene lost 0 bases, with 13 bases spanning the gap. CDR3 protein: CSVGESLNSYEQYF. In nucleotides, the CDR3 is TGCAGCGTTGGCGAGTCGCTGAACTCCTACGAGCAGTACTTC.

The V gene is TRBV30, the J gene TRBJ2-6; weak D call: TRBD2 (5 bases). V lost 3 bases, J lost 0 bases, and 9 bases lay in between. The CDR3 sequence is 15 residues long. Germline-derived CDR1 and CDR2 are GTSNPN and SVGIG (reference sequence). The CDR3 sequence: CAWRVGISGANVLTF. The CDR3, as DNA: TGTGCCTGGAGGGTCGGGATCTCTGGGGCCAACGTCCTGACTTTC.

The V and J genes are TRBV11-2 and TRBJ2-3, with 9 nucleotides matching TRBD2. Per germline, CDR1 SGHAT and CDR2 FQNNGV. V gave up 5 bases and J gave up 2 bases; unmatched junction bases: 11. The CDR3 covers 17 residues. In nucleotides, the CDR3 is TGTGCCAGCAGCCCCACCGGGCTAGCGGGGCTCACAGATACGCAGTATTTT. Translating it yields CASSPTGLAGLTDTQYF.

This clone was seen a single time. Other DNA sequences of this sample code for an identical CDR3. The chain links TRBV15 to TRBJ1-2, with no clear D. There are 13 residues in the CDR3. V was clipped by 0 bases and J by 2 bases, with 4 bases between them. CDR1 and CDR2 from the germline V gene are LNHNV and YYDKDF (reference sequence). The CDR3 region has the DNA TGTGCCACCAGCAGAGATCTAAACTATGGCTACACCTTC. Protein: CATSRDLNYGYTF.

CDR3: CASSLPNILGHQNTEAFF. DNA of the CDR3: TGTGCCAGCAGCTTACCAAACATACTGGGACACCAGAACACTGAAGCTTTCTTT. This chain links TRBV7-8 with TRBJ1-1, with a weak D call TRBD1 (6 bases). CDR3 length: 18 amino acids. Germline CDR1 and CDR2: SGHVS and FQNEAQ. Trimming removed 2 bases from V and 1 base from J, with 20 bases in between.

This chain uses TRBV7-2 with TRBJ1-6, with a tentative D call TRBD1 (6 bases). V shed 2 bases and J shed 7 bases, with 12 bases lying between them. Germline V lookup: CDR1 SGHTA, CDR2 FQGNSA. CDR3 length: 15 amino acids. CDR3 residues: CASSLWPGVNSPLHF. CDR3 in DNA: TGTGCCAGCAGCTTATGGCCAGGGGTAAATTCACCCCTCCACTTT.

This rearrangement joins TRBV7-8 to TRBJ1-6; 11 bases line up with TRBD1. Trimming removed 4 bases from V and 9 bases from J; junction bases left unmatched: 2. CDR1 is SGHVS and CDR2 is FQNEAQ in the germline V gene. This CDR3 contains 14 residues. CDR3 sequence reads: CASSWDRGVSPLHF. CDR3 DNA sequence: TGTGCCAGCAGCTGGGACAGGGGGGTTTCACCCCTCCACTTT.

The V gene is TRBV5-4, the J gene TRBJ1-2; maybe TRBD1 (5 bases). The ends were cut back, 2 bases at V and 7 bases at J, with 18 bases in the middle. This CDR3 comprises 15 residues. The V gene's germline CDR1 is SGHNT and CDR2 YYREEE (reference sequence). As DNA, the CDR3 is TGTGCCAGCAGCTTTGCCGGGGGGGTTTCTAGTGGCTACACCTTC. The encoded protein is CASSFAGGVSSGYTF. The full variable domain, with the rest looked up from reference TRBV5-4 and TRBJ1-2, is ETGVTQSPTHLIKTRGQQVTLRCSSQSGHNTVSWYQQALGQGPQFIFQYYREEENGRGNFPPRFSGLQFPNYSSELNVNALELDDSALYLCASSFAGGVSSGYTFGSGTRLTVV.

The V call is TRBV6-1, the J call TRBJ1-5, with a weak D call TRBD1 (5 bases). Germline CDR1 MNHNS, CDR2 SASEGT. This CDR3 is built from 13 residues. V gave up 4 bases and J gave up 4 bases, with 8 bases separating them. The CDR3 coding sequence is TGTGCCAGCAGTGGACAGATTAATCAGCCCCAGCATTTT. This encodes CASSGQINQPQHF.

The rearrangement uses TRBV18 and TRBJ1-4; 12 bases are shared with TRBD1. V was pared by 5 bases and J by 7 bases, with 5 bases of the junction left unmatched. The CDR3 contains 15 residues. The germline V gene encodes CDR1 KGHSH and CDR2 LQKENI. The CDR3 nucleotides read TGTGCCAGCTCAACGGGACAGGGGGCGAGTGAAAAACTGTTTTTT. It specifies CASSTGQGASEKLFF.

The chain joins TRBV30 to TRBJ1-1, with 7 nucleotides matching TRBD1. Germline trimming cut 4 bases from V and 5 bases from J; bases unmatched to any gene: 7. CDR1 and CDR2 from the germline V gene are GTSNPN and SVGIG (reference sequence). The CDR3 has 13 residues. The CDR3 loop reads CAWISRGKTEAFF. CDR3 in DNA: TGTGCCTGGATTTCCAGGGGGAAAACTGAAGCTTTCTTT.

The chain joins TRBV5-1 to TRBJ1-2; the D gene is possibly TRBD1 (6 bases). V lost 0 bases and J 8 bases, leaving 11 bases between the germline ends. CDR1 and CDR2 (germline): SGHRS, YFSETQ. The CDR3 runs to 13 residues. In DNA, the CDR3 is TGCGCCAGCAGCTTGGACAGGGTTGGCGGCTACACCTTC. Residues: CASSLDRVGGYTF.

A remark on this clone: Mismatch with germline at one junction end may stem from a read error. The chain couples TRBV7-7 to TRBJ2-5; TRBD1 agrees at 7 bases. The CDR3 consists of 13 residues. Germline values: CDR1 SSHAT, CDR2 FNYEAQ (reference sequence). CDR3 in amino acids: CASSTDRMETQYF. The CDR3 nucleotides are TGTGCTAGCAGCACGGACAGGATGGAGACCCAGTACTTC.

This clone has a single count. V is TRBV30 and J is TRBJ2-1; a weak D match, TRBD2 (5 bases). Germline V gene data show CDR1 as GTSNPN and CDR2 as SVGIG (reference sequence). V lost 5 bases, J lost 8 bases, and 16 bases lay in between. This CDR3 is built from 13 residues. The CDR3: CAWSFTSYHEQFF. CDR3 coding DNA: TGTGCCTGGTCCTTTACTAGTTACCATGAGCAGTTCTTC. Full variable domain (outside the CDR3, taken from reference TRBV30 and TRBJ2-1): SQTIHQWPATLVQPVGSPLSLECTVEGTSNPNLYWYRQAAGRGLQLLFYSVGIGQISSEVPQNLSASRPQDRQFILSSKKLLLSDSGFYLCAWSFTSYHEQFFGPGTRLTVL.

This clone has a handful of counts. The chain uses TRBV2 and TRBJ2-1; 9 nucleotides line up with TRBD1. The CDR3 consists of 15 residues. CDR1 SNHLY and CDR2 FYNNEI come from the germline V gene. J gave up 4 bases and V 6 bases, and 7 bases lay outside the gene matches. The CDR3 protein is CASRLPGQGYNEQFF. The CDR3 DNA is TGTGCCAGCAGACTACCGGGACAGGGATACAATGAGCAGTTCTTC.